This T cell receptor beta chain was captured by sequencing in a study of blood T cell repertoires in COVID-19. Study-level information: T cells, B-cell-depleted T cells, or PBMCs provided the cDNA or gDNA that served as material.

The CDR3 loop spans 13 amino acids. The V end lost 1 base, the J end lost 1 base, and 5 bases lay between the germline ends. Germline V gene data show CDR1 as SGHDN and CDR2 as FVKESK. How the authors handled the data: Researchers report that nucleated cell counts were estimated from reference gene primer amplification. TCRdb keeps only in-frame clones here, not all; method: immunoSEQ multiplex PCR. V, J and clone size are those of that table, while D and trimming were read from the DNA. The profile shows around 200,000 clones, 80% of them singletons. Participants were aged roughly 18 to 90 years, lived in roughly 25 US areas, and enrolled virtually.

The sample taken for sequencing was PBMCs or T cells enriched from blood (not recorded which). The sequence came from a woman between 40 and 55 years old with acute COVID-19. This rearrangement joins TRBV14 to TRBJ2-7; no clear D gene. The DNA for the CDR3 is TGTGCCAGCAGCCAAGTTTCTTCCTACGAGCAGTACTTC. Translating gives CASSQVSSYEQYF.